The 23 T cell receptor beta chains below come from one sample, sequenced in a study of shared clonotypes between healthy human individuals (dated by TCRdb to about 2020). Library prep was done by the immunoSEQ multiplex PCR assay. TCRdb retrieved this table from immuneACCESS and kept in-frame rearrangements only. Not all clones are present; in checked studies, unresolved V genes account for under half, and no reason is known for the remainder. For this sample there are nearly 600,000 clones; 95% appear just once. In total, the top ten clones hold over 0.09% of the sample. CD8 naive samples were obtained by positive selection for CCR7 among CD45RO-negative cells, yielding a CD45RA+CCR7+ population from which TemRA cells were excluded. Sequencing was done on a sample of naive CD8+ T cells sorted from blood. The cell subset or site label of this sample denotes: CD45RA+CCR7+. The receptors derive from a woman between 25 and 40 years old in good health.

J is TRBJ2-2 and V is TRBV2; D is ambiguous. The CDR3 consists of 12 residues. V was shortened by 8 bases and J by 5 bases, with 9 bases between the two germline ends. CDR1 is SNHLY, CDR2 FYNNEI, per germline. The CDR3 region is CASRVETGELFF. DNA for the CDR3: TGTGCCAGCCGAGTAGAGACCGGGGAGCTGTTTTTT.

The chain links TRBV15 to TRBJ1-1, with D possibly TRBD1 on 5 matching bases. Per the germline V gene, CDR1 is LNHNV and CDR2 is YYDKDF (reference sequence). Trimming removed 2 bases from V and 1 base from J, with 11 bases in between. The CDR3 spans 15 residues. DNA of the CDR3: TGTGCCACCAGCAGACGGGGCAACAAGAACACTGAAGCTTTCTTT. The encoded protein is CATSRRGNKNTEAFF.

The chain is built from TRBV4-1 and TRBJ2-7; the match to TRBD2 covers 10 bases. This CDR3 is 15 amino acids long. V lost 3 bases to trimming and J lost 3 bases; unmatched junction nucleotides: 5. Germline V gene lookup returns CDR1 MGHRA and CDR2 YSYEKL. CDR3 sequence reads: CASSQIAGGGYEQYF. CDR3 DNA: TGCGCCAGCAGCCAGATAGCGGGAGGCGGCTACGAGCAGTACTTC.

The chain carries TRBV30 and TRBJ2-1; 11 bases line up with TRBD1. This CDR3 region has 12 residues. The trim removed 0 bases at V and 16 bases at J, leaving 5 bases unmatched. In germline, CDR1 is GTSNPN, CDR2 SVGIG (reference sequence). CDR3 nucleotides: TGTGCCTGGAGTGTATTGGGGACAGGGGGATTCTTC. The encoded protein is CAWSVLGTGGFF.

V is TRBV6-6 and J is TRBJ1-1; no clear D gene. The CDR3 contains 15 residues. Germline CDR1 is MNHNY and CDR2 is SVGAGI (reference sequence). With 4 bases removed from V and 3 bases from J, the gap between germline ends came to 15 bases. CDR3 sequence: CASSSSRERDTEAFF. The CDR3 bases are TGTGCCAGCAGTTCCAGCCGTGAGAGGGACACTGAAGCTTTCTTT.

In its sample, this clone was seen once. The chain is built from TRBV19 and TRBJ2-1, with 11 nucleotides matching TRBD2. CDR1 and CDR2 from the germline V gene are LNHDA and SQIVND (reference sequence). The ends lost 5 bases at V and 3 bases at J; junction bases unmatched: 3. This CDR3 comprises 15 residues. Here the CDR3 DNA reads TGTGCCAGTAGTGAGGGACTAGCGGTCTACAATGAGCAGTTCTTC. This translates into CASSEGLAVYNEQFF.

The chain is built from TRBV11-2 and TRBJ1-2, with 7 bases lining up with TRBD1. Germline-derived CDR1 and CDR2 are SGHAT and FQNNGV. V dropped 2 bases and J dropped 4; count of bases not matched to a gene: 7. This CDR3 comprises 15 residues. In DNA, the CDR3 is TGTGCCAGCAGCTTAAGGGACAGAGTGGGCTATGGCTACACCTTC. Amino acids: CASSLRDRVGYGYTF.

Comments on this clone: This same CDR3 is encoded by further DNA sequences in the sample. The CDR3 region has the DNA TGTGCCAGCAGTCTCGGAGGCTACGAGCAGTACTTC. This sequence encodes CASSLGGYEQYF. The genes are TRBV28 and TRBJ2-7, with D perhaps TRBD2 (5 bases). The CDR3 has 12 amino acids. The germline CDR1 and CDR2 sequences are MDHEN and SYDVKM. Between the trimmed V and J ends, which lost 5 bases and 3 bases, there was a span of 8 bases.

The V gene is TRBV5-1, the J gene TRBJ1-1; 9 nucleotides agree with TRBD1. J lost 6 bases, V lost 0 bases, and 9 bases had no gene match. The CDR3 runs 16 residues. Per the germline V gene, CDR1 is SGHRS and CDR2 is YFSETQ. The CDR3 nucleotides read TGCGCCAGCAGCTTGGGTGGGACAGGGCTGGGCGCTGAAGCTTTCTTT. Amino acids: CASSLGGTGLGAEAFF.

This clone was detected only once. The V and J genes are TRBV7-9 and TRBJ2-1, with D perhaps TRBD2 (5 bases). V was trimmed by 6 bases and J by 0 bases, leaving 15 bases between them. The CDR3 spans 16 residues. Per the germline V gene, CDR1 is SEHNR and CDR2 is FQNEAQ (reference sequence). CDR3 region: CASRKRAETSYNEQFF. CDR3 DNA sequence: TGTGCCAGCAGGAAAAGAGCGGAAACCTCCTACAATGAGCAGTTCTTC.

V and J are TRBV10-1 and TRBJ1-5, with 7 bases identical to TRBD1. This CDR3 comprises 14 residues. Trimming cost V 8 bases and J 5 bases; bases outside gene matches: 9. Looked up from germline, CDR1 is WNHNN and CDR2 is SYGVQD (reference sequence). The chain's CDR3 is CASVHRGGDQPQHF. The CDR3 DNA is TGCGCCAGCGTCCACAGGGGTGGCGATCAGCCCCAGCATTTT.

J is TRBJ1-1 and V is TRBV27, with TRBD1 matching 9 bases. In germline, CDR1 is MNHEY, CDR2 SMNVEV (reference sequence). The CDR3 has 15 amino acids. Trimming cost V 5 bases and J 4 bases; bases outside gene matches: 8. The CDR3 protein is CASSIGTGLRTEAFF. The DNA of the CDR3 is TGTGCCAGCAGTATAGGGACAGGGCTGCGCACTGAAGCTTTCTTT.

This clone was counted only a few times. The chain has TRBV15 and TRBJ1-2; D gene ambiguous. The CDR3 runs to 17 residues. V lost 4 bases and J 4 bases, leaving 22 bases between the germline ends. Germline CDR1 is LNHNV and CDR2 is YYDKDF (reference sequence). The CDR3 spells CATSTRQIRSRPYGYTF. CDR3 in DNA: TGTGCCACCAGCACGCGACAAATCAGGAGCCGTCCCTATGGCTACACCTTC.

The J gene is TRBJ2-1, the V gene TRBV11-2, with a tentative D call TRBD2 (5 bases). This CDR3 has 15 amino acids. V lost 3 bases, J lost 7 bases, and 16 bases lay in between. Germline lookup yields CDR1 SGHAT and CDR2 FQNNGV. The chain's CDR3 is CASSFKRNLGNEQFF. In nucleotides, the CDR3 is TGTGCCAGCAGCTTCAAGCGGAACCTCGGGAATGAGCAGTTCTTC.

This sequence joins TRBV28 and TRBJ2-3; the D is unclear. The germline V and J ends were trimmed by 6 bases and 1 base, with 11 bases remaining between them. The CDR3 sequence is 14 residues long. From germline, CDR1 is MDHEN and CDR2 SYDVKM. CDR3: CASRSPEGTDTQYF. CDR3 DNA: TGTGCCAGCAGATCCCCAGAGGGCACAGATACGCAGTATTTT.

V is TRBV5-1 and J is TRBJ1-2, with 9 bases lining up with TRBD1. Germline V CDR1 and CDR2: SGHRS, YFSETQ. After removal of 0 bases from V and 9 bases from J, the junction contained 6 bases not matched to a gene. The CDR3 has 14 amino acids. In DNA, the CDR3 is TGCGCCAGCAGCTTGGGATACAGGGGGCGCAGCTACACCTTC. Protein product: CASSLGYRGRSYTF. Based on the CDR3 plus reference TRBV5-1 and TRBJ1-2, the full variable domain is KAGVTQTPRYLIKTRGQQVTLSCSPISGHRSVSWYQQTPGQGLQFLFEYFSETQRNKGNFPGRFSGRQFSNSRSEMNVSTLELGDSALYLCASSLGYRGRSYTFGSGTRLTVV.

The chain joins TRBV10-2 to TRBJ2-7; 8 nucleotides agree with TRBD2. The CDR3 sequence is 14 residues long. Germline V gene lookup returns CDR1 WSHSY and CDR2 SAAADI. V was clipped by 7 bases and J by 1 base; unmatched bases: 6. CDR3 DNA: TGCGCCAGCAACCAAGCGGGAGTTTCCTACGAGCAGTACTTC. This encodes CASNQAGVSYEQYF.

The chain recombines TRBV4-1 with TRBJ1-5; D gene uncertain. Trimming removed 3 bases from V and 0 bases from J, with 9 bases in between. Germline V lookup: CDR1 MGHRA, CDR2 YSYEKL. There are 15 residues in the CDR3. This CDR3 is CASSQVLGSNQPQHF. The CDR3 DNA follows: TGCGCCAGCAGCCAGGTTTTGGGTAGCAATCAGCCCCAGCATTTT.

This chain joins TRBV28 and TRBJ2-7; no clear D. Germline V gene data show CDR1 as MDHEN and CDR2 as SYDVKM. CDR3 length: 13 amino acids. The germline V and J ends were trimmed by 5 bases and 4 bases, with 12 bases remaining between them. CDR3 in amino acids: CASSATGLYEQYF. The CDR3 DNA reads TGTGCCAGCAGTGCCACGGGTTTGTACGAGCAGTACTTC.

The chain combines TRBV27 with TRBJ2-1, with D tentatively TRBD2 (7 bases). V lost 0 bases and J 2 bases, leaving 14 bases between the germline ends. Germline CDR1 and CDR2: MNHEY and SMNVEV (reference sequence). This CDR3 contains 17 residues. Written as DNA, the CDR3 is TGTGCCAGCAGTTTATCGAATGGGGGGGGGCCCTACAATGAGCAGTTCTTC. It translates to CASSLSNGGGPYNEQFF.

The gene calls are TRBV2 and TRBJ2-3, with 10 positions matching TRBD2. V shed 5 bases, J shed 5 bases, and the junction held 7 bases outside the gene matches. Germline V gene lookup returns CDR1 SNHLY and CDR2 FYNNEI. CDR3 length equals 15 residues. This CDR3 is CASSSPAGGRDTQYF. Written as DNA, the CDR3 is TGTGCCAGCAGTTCCCCAGCGGGAGGGCGAGATACGCAGTATTTT.

V gene TRBV19 combines with J gene TRBJ1-2; D possibly corresponds to TRBD1 (5 bases). This CDR3 is 13 amino acids long. Germline V gene data show CDR1 as LNHDA and CDR2 as SQIVND (reference sequence). Trimming took 6 bases from V and 5 from J, leaving 13 bases between them. As DNA, the CDR3 is TGTGCCAGTAGCCCAGGGTTGCGGTATGGCTACACCTTC. As protein: CASSPGLRYGYTF.

The J gene is TRBJ1-1, the V gene TRBV16; D gene unclear. CDR1 is KGHSY and CDR2 is FQNENV in the germline V gene. With 0 bases removed from V and 1 base from J, the gap between germline ends came to 6 bases. This CDR3 comprises 14 residues. This CDR3 reads CASSQSIGNTEAFF. In DNA, the CDR3 is TGTGCCAGCAGCCAATCGATAGGGAACACTGAAGCTTTCTTT.